Sequencing of this T cell receptor (beta chain) was carried out in a study of PD-1 blockade in mismatch repair-deficient tumors. Only in-frame clones appear in the TCRdb table, and some are missing; sequencing was by immunoSEQ multiplex PCR. The sample lists some 97,000 clones; 82% were seen once. The CDR3 is made up of 16 amino acids. V was shortened by 1 base and J by 2 bases, with 12 bases between the two germline ends. Germline-derived CDR1 and CDR2 are WSHSY and SAAADI. All patients were mismatch repair deficient, assessed by either PCR or immunohistochemistry. The source material was peripheral blood, sampled approximately 36 weeks after starting pembrolizumab. The gene calls are TRBV10-2 and TRBJ2-1; a possible D gene is TRBD2 (5 bases). The clonotype was recovered from an adult with mismatch repair-deficient cancer. The CDR3 DNA is TGCGCCAGCAGTGAGTACCCCCCCGGGACCTACAATGAGCAGTTCTTC. It codes for CASSEYPPGTYNEQFF.